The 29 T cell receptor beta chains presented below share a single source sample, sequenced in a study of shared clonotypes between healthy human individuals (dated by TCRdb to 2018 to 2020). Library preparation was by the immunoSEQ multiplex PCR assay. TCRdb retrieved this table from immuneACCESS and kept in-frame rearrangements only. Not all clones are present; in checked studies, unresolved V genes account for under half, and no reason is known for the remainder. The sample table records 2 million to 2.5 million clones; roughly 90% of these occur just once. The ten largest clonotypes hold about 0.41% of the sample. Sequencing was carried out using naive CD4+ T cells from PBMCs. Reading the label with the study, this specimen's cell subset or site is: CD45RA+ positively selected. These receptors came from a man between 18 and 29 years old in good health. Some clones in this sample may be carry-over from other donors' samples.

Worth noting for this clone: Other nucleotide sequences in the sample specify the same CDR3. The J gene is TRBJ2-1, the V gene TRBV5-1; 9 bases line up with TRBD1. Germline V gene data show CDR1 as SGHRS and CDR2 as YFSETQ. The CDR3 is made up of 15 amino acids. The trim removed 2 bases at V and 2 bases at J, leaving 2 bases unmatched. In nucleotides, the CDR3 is TGCGCCAGCAGCTTAGACAGGGGGGCCTACAATGAGCAGTTCTTC. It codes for CASSLDRGAYNEQFF. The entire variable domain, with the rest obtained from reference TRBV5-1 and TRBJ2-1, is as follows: KAGVTQTPRYLIKTRGQQVTLSCSPISGHRSVSWYQQTPGQGLQFLFEYFSETQRNKGNFPGRFSGRQFSNSRSEMNVSTLELGDSALYLCASSLDRGAYNEQFFGPGTRLTVL.

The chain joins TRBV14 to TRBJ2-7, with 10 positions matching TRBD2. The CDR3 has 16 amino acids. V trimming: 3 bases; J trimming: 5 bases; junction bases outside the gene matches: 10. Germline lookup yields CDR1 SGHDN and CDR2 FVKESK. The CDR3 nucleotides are TGTGCCAGCAGCCAGGGACCCGGGACTAGCGTCCACGAGCAGTACTTC. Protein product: CASSQGPGTSVHEQYF.

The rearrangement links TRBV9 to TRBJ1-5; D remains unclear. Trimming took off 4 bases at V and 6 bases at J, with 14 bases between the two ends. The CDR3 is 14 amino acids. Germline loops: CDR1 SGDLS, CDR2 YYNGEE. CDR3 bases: TGTGCCAGCAGCAGAGTGGGGAGTGCTCAGCCCCAGCATTTT. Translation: CASSRVGSAQPQHF.

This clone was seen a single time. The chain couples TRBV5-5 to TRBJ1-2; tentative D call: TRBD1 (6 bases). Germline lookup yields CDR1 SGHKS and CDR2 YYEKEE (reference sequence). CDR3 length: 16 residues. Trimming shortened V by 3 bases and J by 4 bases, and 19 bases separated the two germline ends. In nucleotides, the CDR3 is TGTGCCAGCAGCTCCCAACTCTTACAGGGATCCTATGGCTACACCTTC. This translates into CASSSQLLQGSYGYTF.

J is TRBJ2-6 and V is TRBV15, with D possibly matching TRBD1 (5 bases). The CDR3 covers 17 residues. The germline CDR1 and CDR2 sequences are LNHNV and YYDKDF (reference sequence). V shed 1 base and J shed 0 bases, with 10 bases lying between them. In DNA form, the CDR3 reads TGTGCCACCAGCAGAGGTGAAGGACACTCTGGGGCCAACGTCCTGACTTTC. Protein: CATSRGEGHSGANVLTF.

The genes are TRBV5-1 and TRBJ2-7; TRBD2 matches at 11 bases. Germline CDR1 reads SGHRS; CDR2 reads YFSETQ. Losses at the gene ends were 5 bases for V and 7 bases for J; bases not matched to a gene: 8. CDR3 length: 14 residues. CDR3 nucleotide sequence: TGCGCCAGCAGGGAGGCGCTAGCGGGAGGAGAGCAGTACTTC. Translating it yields CASREALAGGEQYF.

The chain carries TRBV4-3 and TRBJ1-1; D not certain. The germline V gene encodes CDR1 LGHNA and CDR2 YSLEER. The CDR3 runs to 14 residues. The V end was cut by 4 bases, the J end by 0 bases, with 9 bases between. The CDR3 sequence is CASSRAFMNTEAFF. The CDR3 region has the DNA TGCGCCAGCAGCCGGGCCTTCATGAACACTGAAGCTTTCTTT.

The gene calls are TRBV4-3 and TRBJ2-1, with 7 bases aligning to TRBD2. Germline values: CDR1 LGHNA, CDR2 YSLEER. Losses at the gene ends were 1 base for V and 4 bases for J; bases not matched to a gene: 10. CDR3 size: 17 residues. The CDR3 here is CASSQGEGGSKYNEQFF. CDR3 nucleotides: TGCGCCAGCAGCCAAGGGGAAGGCGGGAGTAAATACAATGAGCAGTTCTTC.

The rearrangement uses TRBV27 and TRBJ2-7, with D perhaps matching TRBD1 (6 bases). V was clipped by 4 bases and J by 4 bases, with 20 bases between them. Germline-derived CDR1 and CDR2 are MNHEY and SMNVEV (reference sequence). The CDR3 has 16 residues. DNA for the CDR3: TGTGCCAGCAGTTCCCCCCTGAGGGGGAATAAATACGAGCAGTACTTC. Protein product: CASSSPLRGNKYEQYF.

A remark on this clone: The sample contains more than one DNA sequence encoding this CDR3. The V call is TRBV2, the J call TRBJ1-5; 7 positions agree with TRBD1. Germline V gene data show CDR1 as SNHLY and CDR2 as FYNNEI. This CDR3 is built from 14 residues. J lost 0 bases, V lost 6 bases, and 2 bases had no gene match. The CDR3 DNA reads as TGTGCCAGCAGCGGGGACAGTAGCAATCAGCCCCAGCATTTT. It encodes CASSGDSSNQPQHF.

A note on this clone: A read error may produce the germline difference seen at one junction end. Written as DNA, the CDR3 is TGCAGTGCTAGAGATCTTGCCCCCGCCTTT. It encodes CSARDLAPAF. V usage is TRBV20-1 and J usage is TRBJ2-3; D not resolved. CDR1 is DFQATT and CDR2 is SNEGSKA in the germline V gene (reference sequence). This CDR3 comprises 10 residues.

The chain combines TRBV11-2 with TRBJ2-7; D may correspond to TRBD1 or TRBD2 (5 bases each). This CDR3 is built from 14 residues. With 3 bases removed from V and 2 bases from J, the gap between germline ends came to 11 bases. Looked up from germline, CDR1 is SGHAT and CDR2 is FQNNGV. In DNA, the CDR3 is TGTGCCAGCAGCTTCAGGGTGGGGGCCTACGAGCAGTACTTC. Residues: CASSFRVGAYEQYF.

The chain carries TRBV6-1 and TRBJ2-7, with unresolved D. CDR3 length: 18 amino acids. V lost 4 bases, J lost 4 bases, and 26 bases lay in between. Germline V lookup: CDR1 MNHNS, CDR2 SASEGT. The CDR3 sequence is CASSVGLVGASTTYEQYF. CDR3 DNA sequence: TGTGCCAGCAGTGTGGGTCTTGTCGGTGCCAGCACCACGTACGAGCAGTACTTC.

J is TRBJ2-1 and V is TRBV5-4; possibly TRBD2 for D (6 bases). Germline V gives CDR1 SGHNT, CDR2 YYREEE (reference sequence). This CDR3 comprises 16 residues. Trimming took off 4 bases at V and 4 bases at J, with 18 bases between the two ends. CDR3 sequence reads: CASSSSGAGRYNEQFF. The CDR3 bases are TGTGCCAGCAGCAGTTCCGGCGCGGGGAGATACAATGAGCAGTTCTTC.

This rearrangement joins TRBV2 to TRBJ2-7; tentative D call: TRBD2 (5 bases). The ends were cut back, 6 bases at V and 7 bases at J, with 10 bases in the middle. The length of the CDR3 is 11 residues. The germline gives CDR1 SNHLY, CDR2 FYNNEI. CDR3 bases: TGTGCCAGCAGGACTAATTGGGAGCAGTACTTC. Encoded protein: CASRTNWEQYF.

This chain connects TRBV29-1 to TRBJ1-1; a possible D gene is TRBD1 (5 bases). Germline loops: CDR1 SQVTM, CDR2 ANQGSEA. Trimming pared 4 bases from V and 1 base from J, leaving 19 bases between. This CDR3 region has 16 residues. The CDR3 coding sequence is TGCAGCGTTGTCTTTCAGCTGGCAGGGCGGAACACTGAAGCTTTCTTT. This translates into CSVVFQLAGRNTEAFF.

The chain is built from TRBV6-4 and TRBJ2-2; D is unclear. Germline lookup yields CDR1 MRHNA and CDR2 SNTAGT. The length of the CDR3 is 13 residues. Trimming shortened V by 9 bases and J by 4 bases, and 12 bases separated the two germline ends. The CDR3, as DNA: TGTGCCAGTCGAGAGGAGCTCACCGGGGAGCTGTTTTTT. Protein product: CASREELTGELFF.

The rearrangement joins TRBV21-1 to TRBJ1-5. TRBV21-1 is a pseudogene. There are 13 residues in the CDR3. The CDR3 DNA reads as TGTGCCAGCAGCAAAGGAGATAATCAGCCCCAGCATTTT. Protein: CASSKGDNQPQHF.

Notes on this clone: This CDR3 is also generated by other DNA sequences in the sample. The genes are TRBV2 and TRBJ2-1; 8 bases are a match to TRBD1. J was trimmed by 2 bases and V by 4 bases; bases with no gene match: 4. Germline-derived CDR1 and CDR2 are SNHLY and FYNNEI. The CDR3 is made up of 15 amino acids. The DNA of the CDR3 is TGTGCCAGCAGTGCCGACAGGGGTCCCTACAATGAGCAGTTCTTC. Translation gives CASSADRGPYNEQFF.

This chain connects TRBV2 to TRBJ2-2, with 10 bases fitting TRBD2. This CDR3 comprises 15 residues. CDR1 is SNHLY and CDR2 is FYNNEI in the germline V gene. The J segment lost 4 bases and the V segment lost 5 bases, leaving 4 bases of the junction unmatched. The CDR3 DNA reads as TGTGCCAGCAGTTGGACTAGCGGAGGCACCGGGGAGCTGTTTTTT. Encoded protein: CASSWTSGGTGELFF. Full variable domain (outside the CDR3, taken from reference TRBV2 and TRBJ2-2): EPEVTQTPSHQVTQMGQEVILRCVPISNHLYFYWYRQILGQKVEFLVSFYNNEISEKSEIFDDQFSVERPDGSNFTLKIRSTKLEDSAMYFCASSWTSGGTGELFFGEGSRLTVL.

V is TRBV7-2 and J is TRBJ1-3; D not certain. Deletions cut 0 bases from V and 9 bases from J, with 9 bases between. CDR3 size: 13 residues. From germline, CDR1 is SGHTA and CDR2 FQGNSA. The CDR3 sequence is CASSLAGKATIYF. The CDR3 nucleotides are TGTGCCAGCAGCTTAGCTGGAAAGGCCACCATATATTTT. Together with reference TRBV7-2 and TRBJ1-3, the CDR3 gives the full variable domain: GAGVSQSPSNKVTEKGKDVELRCDPISGHTALYWYRQSLGQGLEFLIYFQGNSAPDKSGLPSDRFSAERTGGSVSTLTIQRTQQEDSAVYLCASSLAGKATIYFGEGSWLTVV.

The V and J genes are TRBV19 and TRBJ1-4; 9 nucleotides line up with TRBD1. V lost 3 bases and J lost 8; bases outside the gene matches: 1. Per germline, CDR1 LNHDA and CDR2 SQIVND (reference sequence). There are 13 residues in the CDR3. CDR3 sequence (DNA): TGTGCCAGTAGTATGGGACAGGGAGAAAAACTGTTTTTT. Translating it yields CASSMGQGEKLFF.

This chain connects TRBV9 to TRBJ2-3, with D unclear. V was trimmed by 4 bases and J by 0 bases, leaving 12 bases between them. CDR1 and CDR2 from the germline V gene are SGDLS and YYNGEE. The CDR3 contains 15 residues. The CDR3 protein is CASSSNPGSTDTQYF. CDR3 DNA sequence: TGTGCCAGCAGCTCCAACCCGGGCAGCACAGATACGCAGTATTTT.

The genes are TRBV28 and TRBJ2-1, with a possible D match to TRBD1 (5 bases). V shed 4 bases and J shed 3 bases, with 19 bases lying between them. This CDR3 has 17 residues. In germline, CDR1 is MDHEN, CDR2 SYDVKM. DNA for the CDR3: TGTGCCAGCAGTTATCGTAAGGGGCTCACGGGCTACAATGAGCAGTTCTTC. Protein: CASSYRKGLTGYNEQFF.

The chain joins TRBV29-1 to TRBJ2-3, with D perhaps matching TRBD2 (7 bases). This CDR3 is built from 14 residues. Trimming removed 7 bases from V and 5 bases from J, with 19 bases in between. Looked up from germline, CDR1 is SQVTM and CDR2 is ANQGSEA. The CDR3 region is CSGGWGGVGDTQYF. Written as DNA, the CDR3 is TGCAGCGGTGGCTGGGGGGGCGTTGGAGATACGCAGTATTTT.

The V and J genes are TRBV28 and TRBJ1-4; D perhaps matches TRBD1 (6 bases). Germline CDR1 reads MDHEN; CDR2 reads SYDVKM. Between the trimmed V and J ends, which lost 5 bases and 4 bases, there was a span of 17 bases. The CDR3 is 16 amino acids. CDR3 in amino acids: CASSLRDISFNEKLFF. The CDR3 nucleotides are TGTGCCAGCAGTCTTCGGGACATTTCGTTTAATGAAAAACTGTTTTTT.

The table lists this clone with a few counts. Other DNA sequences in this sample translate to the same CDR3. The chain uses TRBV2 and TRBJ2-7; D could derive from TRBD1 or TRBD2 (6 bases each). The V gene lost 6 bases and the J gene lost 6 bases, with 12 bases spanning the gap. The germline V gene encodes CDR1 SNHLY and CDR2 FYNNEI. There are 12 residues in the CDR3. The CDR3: CASRTGGGEQYF. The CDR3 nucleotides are TGTGCCAGCAGGACAGGAGGGGGCGAGCAGTACTTC.

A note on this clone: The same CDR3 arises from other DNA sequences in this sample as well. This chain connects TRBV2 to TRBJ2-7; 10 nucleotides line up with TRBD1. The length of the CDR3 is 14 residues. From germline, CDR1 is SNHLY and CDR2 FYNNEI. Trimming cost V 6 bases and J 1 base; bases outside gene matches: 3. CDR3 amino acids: CASRPGQGSYEQYF. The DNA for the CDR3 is TGTGCCAGCAGACCGGGACAGGGGTCCTACGAGCAGTACTTC.

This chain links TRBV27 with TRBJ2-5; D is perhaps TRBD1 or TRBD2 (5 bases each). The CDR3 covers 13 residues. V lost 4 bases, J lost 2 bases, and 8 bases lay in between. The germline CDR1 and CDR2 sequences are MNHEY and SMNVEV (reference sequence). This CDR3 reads CASSSGTQETQYF. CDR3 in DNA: TGTGCCAGCAGTTCGGGGACGCAAGAGACCCAGTACTTC.